The clone carrying this T cell receptor beta chain was counted only a few times. The study ran its PCR with 60 Vbeta and 13 Jbeta primers. The method was immunoSEQ multiplex PCR; TCRdb's version includes in-frame clones alone and lacks a portion of them. The data contain approximately 67,000 clones, roughly nine tenths of them singletons. These data originate in a study of cytomegalovirus exposure and HLA in healthy donors. The CDR3 contains 16 residues. J gave up 6 bases and V 6 bases, and 17 bases lay outside the gene matches. Per the germline V gene, CDR1 is MNHEY and CDR2 is SMNVEV (reference sequence).

The V call is TRBV27, the J call TRBJ2-7; 7 bases map to TRBD1. Sequenced material: PBMCs. This receptor was identified in a woman aged 25 to 45 in good health and CMV-seropositive. CDR3: CASSPNRGAGVREQYF. CDR3 coding DNA: TGTGCCAGCAGCCCGAACAGGGGCGCGGGTGTACGCGAGCAGTACTTC.